These 8 T cell receptor beta chains were all obtained from the same sample, sequenced in a study of blood T cell repertoires in COVID-19 (dated by TCRdb to the early 2020s). Library preparation was by the immunoSEQ multiplex PCR assay. In TCRdb, the immuneACCESS table is reduced to in-frame sequences with V and J assigned. These tables do not hold every clone; where another copy was compared, an unresolved V gene accounts for under half, and the others remain unexplained. This sample lists some 83,000 clones; 84% were detected once. 3.5% of the sample belongs to the ten largest clones. The sequencing sample was made of peripheral blood. Source of these receptors: a man between 45 and 60 years old with acute or convalescent COVID-19.

The chain carries TRBV27 and TRBJ1-6; 7 bases line up with TRBD1. The CDR3 sequence is 15 residues long. The germline CDR1 and CDR2 sequences are MNHEY and SMNVEV (reference sequence). The J segment lost 4 bases and the V segment lost 6 bases, leaving 6 bases of the junction unmatched. The CDR3 loop is CASSPGQPYNSPLHF. CDR3 coding DNA: TGTGCCAGCAGCCCGGGACAGCCGTATAATTCACCCCTCCACTTT.

Concerning this clone itself: At one of its ends the junction is not consistent with the germline gene, which may arise from a read error. J is TRBJ2-5 and V is TRBV20-1; D is unresolved. This CDR3 has 12 residues. Per the germline V gene, CDR1 is DFQATT and CDR2 is SNEGSKA (reference sequence). The CDR3 loop is CSASVHQETQYF. CDR3 DNA: TGCAGTGCTAGTGTTCACCAGGAGACCCAGTACTTC.

This clone was found a few times. The genes are TRBV6-2 or TRBV6-3 and TRBJ2-5, with a possible D match to TRBD2 (5 bases). The CDR3 length is 15 residues. Germline loops: CDR1 MNHEY, CDR2 SVGEGT. V gave up 2 bases and J gave up 0 bases, with 10 bases separating them. CDR3 nucleotides: TGTGCCAGCAGTTACACGGGGAACTACCAAGAGACCCAGTACTTC. Amino acids: CASSYTGNYQETQYF.

The V and J genes are TRBV2 and TRBJ2-5, with D tentatively TRBD1 (6 bases). Germline V gives CDR1 SNHLY, CDR2 FYNNEI. V was cut by 7 bases and J by 1 base, with 10 bases left in between. The CDR3 runs 13 residues. The CDR3 region is CASTGQRQETQYF. Here the CDR3 DNA reads TGTGCCAGCACCGGACAGCGCCAAGAGACCCAGTACTTC. The full variable domain, its missing parts supplied by reference TRBV2 and TRBJ2-5, is EPEVTQTPSHQVTQMGQEVILRCVPISNHLYFYWYRQILGQKVEFLVSFYNNEISEKSEIFDDQFSVERPDGSNFTLKIRSTKLEDSAMYFCASTGQRQETQYFGPGTRLLVL.

The chain couples TRBV3-1 (or the pseudogene TRBV3-2) to TRBJ2-3; tentatively, D is TRBD2 (6 bases). The CDR3 totals 16 residues. V was shortened by 4 bases and J by 0 bases, with 14 bases between the two germline ends. Germline V gene data show CDR1 as LGHDT and CDR2 as YNNKEL (reference sequence). The CDR3, as DNA: TGTGCCAGCAGCCCCTCGGGGCGGGGAAGCACAGATACGCAGTATTTT. Its translation: CASSPSGRGSTDTQYF.

CDR3 sequence: CSAREVYEQYF. CDR3 DNA sequence: TGCAGTGCTAGGGAGGTTTACGAGCAGTACTTC. The chain recombines TRBV20-1 with TRBJ2-7, with D possibly being TRBD2 (5 bases). This CDR3 comprises 11 residues. Germline V CDR1 and CDR2: DFQATT, SNEGSKA (reference sequence). V gave up 3 bases and J gave up 4 bases, with 7 bases separating them.

The chain is built from TRBV27 and TRBJ1-6; 7 nucleotides agree with TRBD1. Per the germline V gene, CDR1 is MNHEY and CDR2 is SMNVEV (reference sequence). The ends lost 6 bases at V and 9 bases at J; junction bases unmatched: 2. CDR3 length: 12 amino acids. The CDR3 nucleotides are TGTGCCAGCAGAACAGGGGTTTCACCCCTCCACTTT. It yields the protein CASRTGVSPLHF.

This CDR3 reads CASSLARGGQQFF. In DNA form, the CDR3 reads TGTGCCAGCAGCTTAGCGCGTGGGGGCCAGCAGTTCTTC. The chain uses TRBV7-6 and TRBJ2-1, with D tentatively TRBD1 (6 bases). The germline CDR1 and CDR2 sequences are SGHVS and FNYEAQ. CDR3 length: 13 amino acids. The V end was cut by 0 bases, the J end by 11 bases, with 11 bases between.